This T cell receptor beta chain was sequenced during a study of shared clonotypes between healthy human individuals. All participating donors were Caucasian adults from Nashville, Tennessee. Germline V gene lookup returns CDR1 MNHEY and CDR2 SMNVEV (reference sequence). The CDR3 extends over 14 amino acids. V gave up 2 bases and J gave up 0 bases, with 5 bases separating them. Regarding this clone: The antigen remains undetermined.

Whole-study findings and limits: Estimated clonotype richness was generally higher in naive than memory subsets.

Per sorted-subset replicate PCR, input was approximately 0.2 ug DNA, representing about 30,000 T cell genomes. Method: immunoSEQ multiplex PCR; TCRdb's copy keeps in-frame clones and lacks some. The table has more than 2,000,000 clones, more than 80% seen once. The chain combines TRBV27 with TRBJ1-5; no clear D. The sample was naive CD4+ T cells sorted from blood. As for subset: CD45RA+ positively selected. This clonotype was sampled from a man younger than 35 in good health. Here the CDR3 reads CASSLDGSNQPQHF. The DNA of the CDR3 is TGTGCCAGCAGTTTAGACGGTAGCAATCAGCCCCAGCATTTT.